The 27 T cell receptor beta chains in this list originate from one sample, sequenced in a study of cytomegalovirus exposure and HLA in healthy donors. Repertoires were generated with immunoSEQ multiplex PCR, while TCRdb's copy carries only in-frame clones and drops some. The repertoire includes 200,000 to 250,000 clones, about 88% of them detected once, and about 11% sits in the top ten. The source material was PBMCs. These receptors were obtained from a man aged 18 to 29 in good health and CMV-seropositive.

The rearrangement joins TRBV5-6 to TRBJ2-1; no firm D call. The CDR3 length is 13 residues. The germline V and J ends were trimmed by 7 bases and 0 bases, with 8 bases remaining between them. Per the germline V gene, CDR1 is SGHDT and CDR2 is YYEEEE. CDR3 sequence (DNA): TGTGCCAGCTCCATGAACTCCTACAATGAGCAGTTCTTC. Protein product: CASSMNSYNEQFF.

The chain links TRBV4-1 to TRBJ1-1, with 7 bases matching TRBD1. There are 16 residues in the CDR3. Trimming at V came to 4 bases and at J to 0 bases, leaving 8 bases not matched to a gene. Germline V gene data show CDR1 as MGHRA and CDR2 as YSYEKL. CDR3 bases: TGCGCCAGCAGCCGGTCCAGGGGGAACATGAACACTGAAGCTTTCTTT. Amino acids: CASSRSRGNMNTEAFF.

This chain connects TRBV2 to TRBJ2-7; a possible D gene is TRBD2 (6 bases). CDR3 size: 18 residues. Trimming shortened V by 3 bases and J by 2 bases, and 23 bases separated the two germline ends. Looked up from germline, CDR1 is SNHLY and CDR2 is FYNNEI. Here the CDR3 DNA reads TGTGCCAGCAGTGAGGGTGGGATTGAGCGGGCGAACCCCTACGAGCAGTACTTC. It translates to CASSEGGIERANPYEQYF.

The rearrangement uses TRBV27 and TRBJ2-7; 8 positions match TRBD1. Germline CDR1 MNHEY, CDR2 SMNVEV (reference sequence). The CDR3 contains 14 residues. The trim removed 5 bases at V and 3 bases at J, leaving 6 bases unmatched. The CDR3 reads CASSPGQGFYEQYF. CDR3 coding DNA: TGTGCCAGCAGTCCCGGACAGGGATTCTACGAGCAGTACTTC.

The rearrangement joins TRBV7-9 to TRBJ2-1; no definite D call. Germline lookup yields CDR1 SEHNR and CDR2 FQNEAQ (reference sequence). Trimming stripped 4 bases from V and 10 bases from J, with 8 bases between. The CDR3 sequence is 11 residues long. CDR3 residues: CASSYQAEQFF. The CDR3 DNA sequence: TGTGCCAGCAGCTACCAAGCGGAGCAGTTCTTC.

The chain combines TRBV19 with TRBJ1-5; no reliable D call. Trimming shortened V by 1 base and J by 3 bases, and 7 bases separated the two germline ends. The CDR3 consists of 14 residues. Germline assignment: CDR1 LNHDA and CDR2 SQIVND (reference sequence). This CDR3 is CASSIATVNQPQHF. The CDR3 coding sequence is TGTGCCAGTAGTATAGCCACAGTCAATCAGCCCCAGCATTTT.

The rearrangement joins TRBV7-7 to TRBJ1-1; 7 positions match TRBD1. This CDR3 has 13 amino acids. The V gene end was trimmed by 5 bases and the J gene end by 7 bases; junction bases not matched to a gene: 7. Germline CDR1 and CDR2: SSHAT and FNYEAQ (reference sequence). The DNA of the CDR3 is TGTGCCAGCAGCCAGAACAGGGGAGGTGAAGCTTTCTTT. As protein: CASSQNRGGEAFF. The full variable domain, with the rest looked up from reference TRBV7-7 and TRBJ1-1, is GAGVSQSPRYKVTKRGQDVTLRCDPISSHATLYWYQQALGQGPEFLTYFNYEAQPDKSGLPSDRFSAERPEGSISTLTIQRTEQRDSAMYRCASSQNRGGEAFFGQGTRLTVV.

This chain uses TRBV6-1 with TRBJ2-5; the D is unclear. This CDR3 is built from 13 residues. Trimming took 3 bases from V and 2 from J, leaving 7 bases between them. CDR1 MNHNS and CDR2 SASEGT come from the germline V gene. CDR3 sequence: CASSEQQQETQYF. The CDR3 DNA reads TGTGCCAGCAGTGAGCAACAACAAGAGACCCAGTACTTC.

The chain joins TRBV12-5 to TRBJ2-1; D is undetermined. Germline CDR1 reads LGHNT; CDR2 reads FRNRAP. CDR3 length equals 14 residues. Trimming took off 1 base at V and 8 bases at J, with 12 bases between the two ends. This CDR3 reads CASGLGRGPDEQFF. In DNA form, the CDR3 reads TGTGCTAGTGGTTTGGGCCGAGGCCCGGATGAGCAGTTCTTC.

The chain recombines TRBV19 with TRBJ2-1, with D possibly matching TRBD2 (6 bases). The germline V and J ends were trimmed by 5 bases and 4 bases, with 9 bases remaining between them. Germline V gene lookup returns CDR1 LNHDA and CDR2 SQIVND (reference sequence). The CDR3 is 13 residues long. This CDR3 reads CASSLGTYNEQFF. DNA for the CDR3: TGTGCCAGTAGTCTAGGGACTTACAATGAGCAGTTCTTC.

The chain uses TRBV7-9 and TRBJ1-5, with 7 bases that match TRBD1. The CDR3 runs to 15 residues. Trimming took 3 bases from V and 4 from J; bases not matched to a gene: 6. Germline V CDR1 and CDR2: SEHNR, FQNEAQ (reference sequence). The CDR3 bases are TGTGCCAGCAGCTTTGGGACAGACGGTAATCAGCCCCAGCATTTT. This encodes CASSFGTDGNQPQHF.

The chain joins TRBV4-2 to TRBJ2-7; 13 bases align to TRBD2. V dropped 0 bases and J dropped 4; count of bases not matched to a gene: 6. The CDR3 has 17 residues. The V gene's germline CDR1 is LGHNA and CDR2 YNFKEQ. CDR3 sequence: CASSQDWTSGSRYEQYF. Written as DNA, the CDR3 is TGTGCCAGCAGCCAAGATTGGACTAGCGGGAGTAGGTACGAGCAGTACTTC.

This clone has just one count. This rearrangement joins TRBV28 to TRBJ1-5, with D perhaps TRBD1 (6 bases). Trimming took 6 bases from V and 3 from J, leaving 12 bases between them. This CDR3 comprises 14 residues. CDR1 and CDR2 (germline): MDHEN, SYDVKM. This CDR3 reads CASSSGHHNQPQHF. Written as DNA, the CDR3 is TGTGCCAGCAGCTCGGGACACCACAATCAGCCCCAGCATTTT.

CDR3 loop: CAWSPGNTEAFF. The CDR3 coding sequence is TGTGCCTGGAGTCCGGGGAACACTGAAGCTTTCTTT. The chain has TRBV30 and TRBJ1-1, with D uncertain. From germline, CDR1 is GTSNPN and CDR2 SVGIG (reference sequence). The CDR3 loop spans 12 amino acids. The ends were cut back, 2 bases at V and 1 base at J, with 5 bases in the middle. The full variable domain, its missing parts supplied by reference TRBV30 and TRBJ1-1, is SQTIHQWPATLVQPVGSPLSLECTVEGTSNPNLYWYRQAAGRGLQLLFYSVGIGQISSEVPQNLSASRPQDRQFILSSKKLLLSDSGFYLCAWSPGNTEAFFGQGTRLTVV.

The V gene is TRBV2, the J gene TRBJ1-2; D not certain. Germline assignment: CDR1 SNHLY and CDR2 FYNNEI. This CDR3 has 12 amino acids. Trimming shortened V by 3 bases and J by 8 bases, and 10 bases separated the two germline ends. This CDR3 is CASSEYLGGYTF. CDR3 in DNA: TGTGCCAGCAGTGAGTATTTGGGCGGCTACACCTTC.

The chain uses TRBV5-1 and TRBJ2-1; 10 nucleotides line up with TRBD2. The ends lost 1 base at V and 4 bases at J; junction bases unmatched: 2. This CDR3 is 15 amino acids long. The germline gives CDR1 SGHRS, CDR2 YFSETQ. DNA of the CDR3: TGCGCCAGCAGCTTGACTAGCGGGGTATACAATGAGCAGTTCTTC. This gives the protein CASSLTSGVYNEQFF.

The sample holds one count of this clone. The J gene is TRBJ1-2, the V gene TRBV28; D remains unclear. Trimming took off 7 bases at V and 4 bases at J, with 10 bases between the two ends. Germline V lookup: CDR1 MDHEN, CDR2 SYDVKM. The CDR3 extends over 12 amino acids. This CDR3 is CASTAYSYGYTF. CDR3 in DNA: TGTGCCAGCACCGCCTATAGCTATGGCTACACCTTC.

The chain joins TRBV2 to TRBJ2-7, with D hard to call. The CDR3 totals 13 residues. Germline V gene data show CDR1 as SNHLY and CDR2 as FYNNEI. V lost 7 bases to trimming and J lost 0 bases, with 10 bases between them. The CDR3 region has the DNA TGTGCCAGCATGAGTCCCCACTCCTACGAGCAGTACTTC. It specifies CASMSPHSYEQYF.

The chain uses TRBV7-6 and TRBJ2-7; 13 positions agree with TRBD2. The junction had 3 bases not matched to a gene; V was cut back by 6 bases and J by 1 base. The CDR3 is made up of 15 amino acids. Germline CDR1 SGHVS, CDR2 FNYEAQ. CDR3 amino acids: CASSPLAGGSYEQYF. CDR3 in DNA: TGTGCCAGCAGTCCACTAGCGGGAGGGTCCTACGAGCAGTACTTC.

V is TRBV28 and J is TRBJ1-2; no clear D gene. The germline V and J ends were trimmed by 6 bases and 3 bases, with 17 bases remaining between them. Germline CDR1 is MDHEN and CDR2 is SYDVKM. This CDR3 has 15 amino acids. The CDR3 DNA reads TGTGCCAGCAGCCCTTCCGGGCCCCTCGACTATGGCTACACCTTC. It specifies CASSPSGPLDYGYTF.

The V and J genes are TRBV28 and TRBJ1-1; D gene ambiguous. The CDR3 is 12 amino acids. CDR1 is MDHEN, CDR2 SYDVKM, per germline. V lost 10 bases and J 4 bases, leaving 13 bases between the germline ends. In DNA, the CDR3 is TGTGCCACCTCATTGGGTGGCACTGAAGCTTTCTTT. Amino acid sequence: CATSLGGTEAFF.

This rearrangement joins TRBV6-1 to TRBJ1-5; D unclear. CDR1 and CDR2 from the germline V gene are MNHNS and SASEGT. V lost 0 bases and J 6 bases, leaving 6 bases between the germline ends. The CDR3 runs to 13 residues. The CDR3 sequence is CASSEAPGQPQHF. CDR3 nucleotide sequence: TGTGCCAGCAGTGAAGCCCCTGGTCAGCCCCAGCATTTT.

V gene TRBV5-4 combines with J gene TRBJ2-7; 7 bases map to TRBD1. CDR3 size: 15 residues. Per the germline V gene, CDR1 is SGHNT and CDR2 is YYREEE (reference sequence). Unmatched junction bases numbered 8, after V lost 0 bases and J lost 5 bases. For the CDR3, the DNA is TGTGCCAGCAGCTTGGGAGGGGGCTTACTCAACGAGCAGTACTTC. Encoded protein: CASSLGGGLLNEQYF.

The chain links TRBV18 to TRBJ2-3; the D gene is possibly TRBD2 (5 bases). The germline gives CDR1 KGHSH, CDR2 LQKENI. The CDR3 is made up of 14 amino acids. V was pared by 3 bases and J by 7 bases, with 14 bases between. The CDR3 loop reads CASSPSGPVNTQYF. The CDR3 DNA sequence: TGTGCCAGCTCACCGAGCGGACCCGTAAATACGCAGTATTTT. The variable domain in full, completed from reference TRBV18 and TRBJ2-3, reads NAGVMQNPRHLVRRRGQEARLRCSPMKGHSHVYWYRQLPEEGLKFMVYLQKENIIDESGMPKERFSAEFPKEGPSILRIQQVVRGDSAAYFCASSPSGPVNTQYFGPGTRLTVL.

This clone was seen a single time. The rearrangement uses TRBV6-5 and TRBJ2-1, with no clear D. Germline values: CDR1 MNHEY, CDR2 SVGAGI. This CDR3 contains 15 residues. With 5 bases removed from V and 4 bases from J, the gap between germline ends came to 15 bases. The CDR3 nucleotides read TGTGCCAGCAGTGCCCCCATGGTAGCATACAATGAGCAGTTCTTC. Protein product: CASSAPMVAYNEQFF.

V is TRBV2 and J is TRBJ2-7; 11 nucleotides agree with TRBD1. Germline V gene data show CDR1 as SNHLY and CDR2 as FYNNEI. This CDR3 region has 15 residues. Losses at the gene ends were 7 bases for V and 2 bases for J; bases not matched to a gene: 7. The CDR3 DNA reads as TGTGCCAGCACCCTTGGGACAGGGGGAACCTACGAGCAGTACTTC. As protein: CASTLGTGGTYEQYF.

The genes are TRBV2 and TRBJ1-5; 10 nucleotides match TRBD1. The CDR3 is 15 residues long. Germline assignment: CDR1 SNHLY and CDR2 FYNNEI. After removal of 6 bases from V and 5 bases from J, the junction contained 7 bases not matched to a gene. The CDR3 protein is CASRRDRGPYQPQHF. The CDR3 region has the DNA TGTGCCAGCAGAAGGGACAGGGGTCCTTATCAGCCCCAGCATTTT. Based on the CDR3 plus reference TRBV2 and TRBJ1-5, the full variable domain is EPEVTQTPSHQVTQMGQEVILRCVPISNHLYFYWYRQILGQKVEFLVSFYNNEISEKSEIFDDQFSVERPDGSNFTLKIRSTKLEDSAMYFCASRRDRGPYQPQHFGDGTRLSIL.